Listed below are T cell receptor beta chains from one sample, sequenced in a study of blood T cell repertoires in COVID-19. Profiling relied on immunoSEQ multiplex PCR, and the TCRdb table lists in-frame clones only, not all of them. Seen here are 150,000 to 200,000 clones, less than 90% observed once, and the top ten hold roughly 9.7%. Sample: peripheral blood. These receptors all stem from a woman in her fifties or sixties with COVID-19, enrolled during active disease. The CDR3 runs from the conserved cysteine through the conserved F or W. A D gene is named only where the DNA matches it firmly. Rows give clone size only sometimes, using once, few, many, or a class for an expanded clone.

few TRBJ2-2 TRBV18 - TGTGCCAGCTCACCACAGCGGGCCACCGGGGAGCTGTTTTTT CASSPQRATGELFF
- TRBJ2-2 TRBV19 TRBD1 TGTGCCAGCACTAAACAGGGGACAGGGGAGCTGTTTTTT CASTKQGTGELFF
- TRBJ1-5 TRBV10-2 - TGCGCCAGCAGTGATTCGTATTCTAGACAGCCCCAGCATTTT CASSDSYSRQPQHF
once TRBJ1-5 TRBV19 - TGTGCCAGTAGTCCTCAGGGTATTAGCAATCAGCCCCAGCATTTT CASSPQGISNQPQHF
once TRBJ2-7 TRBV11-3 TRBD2 TGTGCCAGCAGCCATGGGGGGGACTACGAGCAGTACTTC CASSHGGDYEQYF
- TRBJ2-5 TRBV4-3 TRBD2 TGCGCCAGCAGCCAATCAGCGGGAGTTGGGGAGACCCAGTACTTC CASSQSAGVGETQYF
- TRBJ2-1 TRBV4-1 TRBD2 TGCGCCAGCAGCCAAGAAGGGCGGGGGAGCTCCTACAATGAGCAGTTCTTC CASSQEGRGSSYNEQFF
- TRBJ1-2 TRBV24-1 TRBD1 TGTGCCACCAGTGATCAGACAGGGAAGAGGTATGGCTACACCTTC CATSDQTGKRYGYTF
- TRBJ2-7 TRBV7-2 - TGTGCCAGCAGCTTAGGGGGTTTTGGGGGCCCTAAAAACGAGCAGTACTTC CASSLGGFGGPKNEQYF
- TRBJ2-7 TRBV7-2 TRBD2 TGTGCCAGCAGCTTAAAACTAGCGGGAGGTGGGTACGAGCAGTACTTC CASSLKLAGGGYEQYF
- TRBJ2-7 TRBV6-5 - TGTGCCAGCAGTTACCTACAGGACGCGAGCCACGAGCAGTACTTC CASSYLQDASHEQYF
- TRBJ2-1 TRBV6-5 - TGTGCCAGCAGTTTGTCCGTGGGCCCTGAGCAGTTCTTC CASSLSVGPEQFF
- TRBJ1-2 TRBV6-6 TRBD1 TGTGCCAGCAGCCTCCCGTCGGCAGGGGGTAACTATGGCTACACCTTC CASSLPSAGGNYGYTF
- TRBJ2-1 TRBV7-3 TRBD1 TGTGCCAGCAGCTTAAAGGGGACAGGATACAATGAGCAGTTCTTC CASSLKGTGYNEQFF
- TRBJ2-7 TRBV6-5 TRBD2 TGTGCCAGCAGTTATCTAGCGGGAGGGGTCGAGCAGTACTTC CASSYLAGGVEQYF
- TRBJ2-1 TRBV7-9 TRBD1 TGTGCCAGCAGCTCGACAGGGGAAGTCAGAGGGCAGTTCTTC CASSSTGEVRGQFF
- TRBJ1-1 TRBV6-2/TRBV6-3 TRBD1 TGTGCCAGCAGTTACTCGATCCAGGGGGCTACGAACACTGAAGCTTTCTTT CASSYSIQGATNTEAFF
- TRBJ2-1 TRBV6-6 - TGTGCCAGCAGTTACTCGGTATATTCGGATGAGCAGTTCTTC CASSYSVYSDEQFF
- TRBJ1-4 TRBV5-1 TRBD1 TGCGCCAGCAGCTTTCAGGGGGCTAGTGAAAAACTGTTTTTT CASSFQGASEKLFF
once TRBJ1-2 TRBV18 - TGTGCCAGCTCACGATCCACGTCAGTGGAGGGGAACTTC CASSRSTSVEGNF
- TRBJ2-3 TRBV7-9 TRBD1 TGTGCCCCCGCATCCGGGGACAGGGGGACAGATACGCAGTATTTT CAPASGDRGTDTQYF
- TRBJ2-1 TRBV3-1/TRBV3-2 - TGTGCCAGCAGCCAAGTAGAAAATGAGCAGTTCTTC CASSQVENEQFF
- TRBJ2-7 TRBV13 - TGTGCCAGCAGCTCTTCCGGGACATCATCCTACGAGCAGTACTTC CASSSSGTSSYEQYF
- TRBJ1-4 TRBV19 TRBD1 TGTGCCAGTAGTATAGCGATCCAGGGGGATGAAAAACTGTTTTTT CASSIAIQGDEKLFF
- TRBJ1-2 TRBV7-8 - TGTGCCAGCAGCTTAGCGCAGGGCGGAGGGGGCTACACCTTC CASSLAQGGGGYTF
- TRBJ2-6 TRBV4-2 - TGTGCCAGCAGCCAAGAGACAGCTGGGGCCAACGTCCTGACTTTC CASSQETAGANVLTF